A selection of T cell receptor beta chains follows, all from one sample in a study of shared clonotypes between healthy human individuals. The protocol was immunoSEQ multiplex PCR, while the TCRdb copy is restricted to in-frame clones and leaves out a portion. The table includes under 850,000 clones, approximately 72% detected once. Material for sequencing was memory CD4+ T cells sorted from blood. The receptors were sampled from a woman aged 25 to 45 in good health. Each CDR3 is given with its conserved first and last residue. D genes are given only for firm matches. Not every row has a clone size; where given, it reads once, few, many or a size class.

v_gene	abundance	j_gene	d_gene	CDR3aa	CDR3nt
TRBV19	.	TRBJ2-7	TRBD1	CATKDRYEQYF	TGTGCCACCAAGGACAGGTACGAGCAGTACTTC
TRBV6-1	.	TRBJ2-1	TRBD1	CASRRTGGSNEQFF	TGTGCCAGCAGGAGGACAGGGGGCTCTAATGAGCAGTTCTTC
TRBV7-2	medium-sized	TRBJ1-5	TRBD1	CASSLVSRQGAGQPQHF	TGTGCCAGCAGCTTAGTGAGCCGGCAGGGGGCGGGTCAGCCCCAGCATTTT
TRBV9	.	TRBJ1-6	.	CASSVQSSNNSPLHF	TGTGCCAGCAGCGTGCAAAGTAGCAATAATTCACCCCTCCACTTT
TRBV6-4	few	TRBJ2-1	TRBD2	CASSPGLAGFDEQFF	TGTGCCAGCAGTCCCGGGCTAGCGGGTTTCGATGAGCAGTTCTTC
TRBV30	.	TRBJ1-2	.	CAWSGQGYGYTF	TGTGCCTGGAGTGGTCAGGGGTATGGCTACACCTTC
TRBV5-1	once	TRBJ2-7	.	CASSVRQSSYEQYF	TGCGCCAGCAGCGTGCGACAGAGCTCCTACGAGCAGTACTTC
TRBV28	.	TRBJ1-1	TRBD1	CASSLPWTGTNTEAFF	TGTGCCAGCAGTTTACCATGGACAGGGACGAACACTGAAGCTTTCTTT
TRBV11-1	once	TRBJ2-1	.	CASSLGVSPANEQFF	TGTGCCAGCAGCTTAGGAGTCTCCCCAGCCAATGAGCAGTTCTTC
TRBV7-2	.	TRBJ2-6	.	CASSQRASGANVLTF	TGTGCCAGCAGCCAGCGAGCCTCTGGGGCCAACGTCCTGACTTTC
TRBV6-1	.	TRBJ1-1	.	CASSAWGTNTEAFF	TGTGCCAGCAGTGCTTGGGGAACGAACACTGAAGCTTTCTTT
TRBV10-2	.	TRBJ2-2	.	CASSSGGELFF	TGCGCCAGCTCTTCCGGCGGGGAGCTGTTTTTT
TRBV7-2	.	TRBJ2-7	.	CASRPGSDGNSYEQYF	TGTGCCAGCAGACCTGGAAGCGATGGTAACTCCTACGAGCAGTACTTC
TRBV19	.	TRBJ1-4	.	CASRGAWATNEKLFF	TGTGCCAGTCGTGGAGCTTGGGCGACTAATGAAAAACTGTTTTTT
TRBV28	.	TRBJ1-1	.	CASSPSRSEAFF	TGTGCCAGCAGTCCTTCACGCTCTGAAGCTTTCTTT
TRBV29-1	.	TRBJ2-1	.	CSVALPGPPEQFF	TGCAGCGTTGCCCTACCGGGACCACCAGAGCAGTTCTTC
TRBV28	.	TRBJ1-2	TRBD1	CASSSKGQGAYGYTF	TGTGCCAGCAGTTCTAAAGGACAGGGGGCATATGGCTACACCTTC
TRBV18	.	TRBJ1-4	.	CASSQEAGSATNEKLFF	TGTGCCAGCTCACAGGAGGCTGGGTCTGCAACTAATGAAAAACTGTTTTTT
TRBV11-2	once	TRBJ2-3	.	CASSLVAGTDTQYF	TGTGCCAGCAGCTTGGTAGCGGGCACAGATACGCAGTATTTT
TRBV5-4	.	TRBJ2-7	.	CASSLGGKSSYEQYF	TGTGCCAGCAGCTTGGGCGGGAAAAGCTCCTACGAGCAGTACTTC
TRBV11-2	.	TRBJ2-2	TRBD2	CASSTLAQNTGELFF	TGTGCCAGCAGCACACTAGCGCAGAACACCGGGGAGCTGTTTTTT
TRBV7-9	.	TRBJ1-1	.	CASRENTEAFF	TGTGCCAGCCGAGAGAACACTGAAGCTTTCTTT
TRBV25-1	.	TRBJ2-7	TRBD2	CASSEWYPIAGGPLEQYF	TGTGCCAGCAGTGAATGGTATCCGATAGCGGGAGGGCCGTTGGAGCAGTACTTC
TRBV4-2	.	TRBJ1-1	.	CASSGTRGYGLAKRTEAFF	TGTGCCAGCAGCGGGACAAGGGGATACGGTCTAGCCAAACGTACTGAAGCTTTCTTT
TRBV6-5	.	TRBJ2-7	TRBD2	CASSLLWEGRYEQYF	TGTGCCAGCAGCCTCTTGTGGGAGGGCCGCTACGAGCAGTACTTC
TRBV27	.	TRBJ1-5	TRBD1	CASSSTTGAYSNQPQHF	TGTGCCAGCAGTTCTACGACAGGGGCGTATAGCAATCAGCCCCAGCATTTT
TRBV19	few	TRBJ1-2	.	CATRTAGIGGYTF	TGTGCCACCAGGACAGCAGGAATAGGTGGCTACACCTTC
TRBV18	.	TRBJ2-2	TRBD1	CASSPTGDTGELFF	TGTGCCAGCTCACCGACAGGGGACACCGGGGAGCTGTTTTTT
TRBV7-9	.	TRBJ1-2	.	CASSPHLGSGYTF	TGTGCCAGCAGCCCCCATTTAGGAAGCGGCTACACCTTC
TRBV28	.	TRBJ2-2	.	CASSDAGIGGELFF	TGTGCCAGCAGCGACGCAGGGATAGGCGGGGAGCTGTTTTTT
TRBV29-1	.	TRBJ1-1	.	CSVEGRGSTEAFF	TGCAGCGTTGAGGGCCGGGGCTCCACTGAAGCTTTCTTT
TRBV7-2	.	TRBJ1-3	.	CASSLGGANSGNTIYF	TGTGCCAGCAGCTTAGGCGGGGCCAACTCTGGAAACACCATATATTTT
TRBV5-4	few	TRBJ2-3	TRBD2	CASSRDYSDTQYF	TGTGCCAGCAGCCGGGACTACTCAGATACGCAGTATTTT
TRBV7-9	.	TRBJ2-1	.	CASSSRESSYNEQFF	TGTGCCAGCAGCTCCCGGGAGAGCTCCTACAATGAGCAGTTCTTC
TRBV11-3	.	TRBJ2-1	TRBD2	CASSRGTSGTYNEQFF	TGTGCCAGCAGCCGAGGGACTAGCGGAACCTACAATGAGCAGTTCTTC
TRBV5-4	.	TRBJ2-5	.	CASSLDSSLETQYF	TGTGCCAGCAGCTTGGACAGTTCGTTGGAGACCCAGTACTTC
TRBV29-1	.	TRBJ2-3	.	CSSLSTDTQYF	TGCAGCTCGCTTAGCACAGATACGCAGTATTTT
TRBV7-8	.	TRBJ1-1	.	CASSSHQGVETEAFF	TGTGCCAGCAGCTCACACCAGGGTGTTGAAACTGAAGCTTTCTTT
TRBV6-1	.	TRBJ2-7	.	CASSEAGGSYEQYF	TGTGCCAGCAGTGAAGCAGGGGGCTCCTACGAGCAGTACTTC
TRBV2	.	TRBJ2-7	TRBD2	CASSLEAGVIYEQYF	TGTGCCAGCAGTCTCGAAGCGGGAGTCATCTACGAGCAGTACTTC
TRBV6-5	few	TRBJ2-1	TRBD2	CASSYSSGSYNEQFF	TGTGCCAGCAGTTACTCTAGCGGGTCTTACAATGAGCAGTTCTTC
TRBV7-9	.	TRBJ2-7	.	CASSTRDKYEQYF	TGTGCCAGCAGCACGAGAGACAAGTACGAGCAGTACTTC
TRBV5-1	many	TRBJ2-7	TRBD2	CASSDRTGGVYEQYF	TGCGCCAGCAGCGACCGGACGGGAGGGGTCTACGAGCAGTACTTC
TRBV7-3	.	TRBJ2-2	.	CASSLDWNTGELFF	TGTGCCAGCAGCTTAGACTGGAACACCGGGGAGCTGTTTTTT
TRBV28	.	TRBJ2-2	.	CASSLLTGNTGELFF	TGTGCCAGCAGTTTATTGACAGGGAACACCGGGGAGCTGTTTTTT
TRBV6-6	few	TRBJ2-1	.	CASSSSSRYNEQFF	TGTGCCAGCAGTTCCTCCAGCCGCTACAATGAGCAGTTCTTC
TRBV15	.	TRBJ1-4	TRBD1	CATSELSGTGDEKLFF	TGTGCCACCAGCGAGCTCTCAGGGACAGGGGATGAAAAACTGTTTTTT
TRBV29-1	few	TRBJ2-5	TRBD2	CSVGGLAGERGETQYF	TGCAGCGTTGGGGGACTAGCGGGAGAGAGGGGAGAGACCCAGTACTTC
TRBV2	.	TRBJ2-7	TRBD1	CASTLQGAGEQYF	TGTGCCAGCACTTTACAGGGGGCAGGCGAGCAGTACTTC
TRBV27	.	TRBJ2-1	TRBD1	CASSRSPLDRGSYNEQFF	TGTGCCAGCAGTCGTAGCCCCCTGGACAGGGGCTCCTACAATGAGCAGTTCTTC
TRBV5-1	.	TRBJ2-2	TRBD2	CASSSRTSGTGELFF	TGCGCCAGCAGCTCCCGTACTAGCGGAACCGGGGAGCTGTTTTTT
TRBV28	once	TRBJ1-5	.	CASSPSKKPNQPQHF	TGTGCCAGCAGTCCGTCGAAAAAGCCGAATCAGCCCCAGCATTTT
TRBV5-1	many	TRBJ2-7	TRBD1	CASSKTRGTGLSYEQYF	TGCGCCAGCAGCAAGACAAGGGGGACAGGGCTATCCTACGAGCAGTACTTC
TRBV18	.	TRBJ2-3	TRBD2	CASSPPSTSGKDTQYF	TGTGCCAGCTCACCACCGTCGACTAGCGGGAAAGATACGCAGTATTTT
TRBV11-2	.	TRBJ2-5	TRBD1	CASSLGQGLRARETQYF	TGTGCCAGCAGCTTAGGACAGGGCCTTCGGGCGAGAGAGACCCAGTACTTC
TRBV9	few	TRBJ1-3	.	CASSVARTYGNTIYF	TGTGCCAGCAGCGTAGCTAGGACATACGGAAACACCATATATTTT
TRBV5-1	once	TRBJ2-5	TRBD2	CASSLGLAEQETQYF	TGCGCCAGCAGCTTGGGGCTAGCGGAGCAAGAGACCCAGTACTTC
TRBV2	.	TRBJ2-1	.	CASSELPKNNEQFF	TGTGCCAGCAGTGAACTGCCGAAAAACAATGAGCAGTTCTTC
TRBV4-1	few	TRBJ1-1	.	CASSQDGRGWSEAFF	TGCGCCAGCAGCCAAGATGGAAGGGGTTGGTCTGAAGCTTTCTTT